This T cell receptor beta chain is drawn from a study of T cells after yellow fever vaccination. Background on the study: The authors sorted the EM, EMRA, CM and Tscm memory subsets using CD3, CD45RA, CCR7 and CD95.

Germline V gene sequence: CDR1 LGHNA, CDR2 YSLEER. CDR3 length: 19 residues. The V gene end was trimmed by 4 bases and the J gene end by 8 bases; junction bases not matched to a gene: 18. Template-switching 5'RACE yielded the TCR cDNA; a universal primer site and UMIs were added in the process. TCRdb called the 5' RACE reads again in MiXCR, with one record for every CDR3 protein. This table holds around 60,000 distinct CDR3 sequences, 5.5% to 6% found once. This clonotype was observed many times. This TCR came from a man aged 18 to 35 who received the YFV17D yellow fever vaccine. The material was PBMCs, either bulk or a sorted T-cell subset (CD4+, CD8+, memory, or dextramer-sorted; not recorded which), obtained on the day of the yellow fever booster vaccination. This rearrangement joins TRBV4-3 to TRBJ2-1, with 12 bases fitting TRBD2. The CDR3 loop is CASSRVGASGGAGFHEQFF. The CDR3 coding sequence is TGCGCCAGCAGCCGAGTCGGGGCTAGCGGGGGGGCCGGTTTCCATGAGCAGTTCTTC.